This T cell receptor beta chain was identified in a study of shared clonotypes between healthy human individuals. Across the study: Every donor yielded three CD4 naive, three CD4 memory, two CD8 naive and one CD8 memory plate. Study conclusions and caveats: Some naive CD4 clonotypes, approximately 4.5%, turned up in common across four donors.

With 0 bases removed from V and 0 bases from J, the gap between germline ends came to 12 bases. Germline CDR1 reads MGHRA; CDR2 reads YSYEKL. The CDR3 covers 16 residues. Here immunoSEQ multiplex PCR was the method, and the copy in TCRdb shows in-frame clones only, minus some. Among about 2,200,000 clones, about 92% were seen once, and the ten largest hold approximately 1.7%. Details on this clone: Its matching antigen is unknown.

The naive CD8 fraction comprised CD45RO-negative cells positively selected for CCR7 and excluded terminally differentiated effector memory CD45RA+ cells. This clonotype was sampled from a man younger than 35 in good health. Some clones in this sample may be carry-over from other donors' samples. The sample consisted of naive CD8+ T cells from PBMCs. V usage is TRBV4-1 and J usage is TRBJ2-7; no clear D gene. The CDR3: CASSQEKGWGSYEQYF. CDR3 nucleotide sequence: TGCGCCAGCAGCCAAGAGAAGGGTTGGGGCTCCTACGAGCAGTACTTC.